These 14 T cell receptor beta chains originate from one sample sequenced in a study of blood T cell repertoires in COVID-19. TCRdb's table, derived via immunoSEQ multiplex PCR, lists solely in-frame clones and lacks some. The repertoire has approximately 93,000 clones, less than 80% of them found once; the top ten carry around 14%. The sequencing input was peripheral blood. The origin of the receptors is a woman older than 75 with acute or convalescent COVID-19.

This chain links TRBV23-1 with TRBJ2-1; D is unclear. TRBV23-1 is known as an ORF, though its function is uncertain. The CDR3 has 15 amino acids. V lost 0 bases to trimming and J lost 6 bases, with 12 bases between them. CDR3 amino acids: CASSQSSPEVNEQFF. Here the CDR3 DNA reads TGCGCCAGCAGTCAATCGAGCCCCGAGGTCAATGAGCAGTTCTTC.

The CDR3 protein is CASSVGTVNYGYTF. In nucleotides, the CDR3 is TGCGCCAGCAGCGTCGGGACAGTAAACTATGGCTACACCTTC. The rearrangement joins TRBV5-1 to TRBJ1-2; 7 nucleotides match TRBD1. After removal of 4 bases from V and 2 bases from J, the junction contained 5 bases not matched to a gene. There are 14 residues in the CDR3. Per germline, CDR1 SGHRS and CDR2 YFSETQ.

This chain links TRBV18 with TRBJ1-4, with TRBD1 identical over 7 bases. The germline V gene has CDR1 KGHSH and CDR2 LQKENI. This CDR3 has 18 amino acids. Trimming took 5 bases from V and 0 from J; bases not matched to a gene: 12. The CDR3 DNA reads TGTGCCAGCTCAGCACGTGGACAGGCCCATGCAACTAATGAAAAACTGTTTTTT. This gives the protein CASSARGQAHATNEKLFF.

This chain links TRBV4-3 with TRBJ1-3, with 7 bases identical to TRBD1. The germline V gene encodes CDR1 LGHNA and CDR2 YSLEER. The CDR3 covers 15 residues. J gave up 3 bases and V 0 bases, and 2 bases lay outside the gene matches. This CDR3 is CASSQDGTDGNTIYF. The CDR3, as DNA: TGCGCCAGCAGCCAAGATGGGACAGATGGAAACACCATATATTTT.

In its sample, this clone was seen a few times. CDR3 nucleotides: TGTGCCAGCAGTTTATGGGTAGGGGGTTTAGTGAACACTGAAGCTTTCTTT. It specifies CASSLWVGGLVNTEAFF. The chain links TRBV28 to TRBJ1-1, with D perhaps TRBD1 (6 bases). Trimming shortened V by 0 bases and J by 0 bases, and 14 bases separated the two germline ends. This CDR3 contains 17 residues. Germline CDR1 and CDR2: MDHEN and SYDVKM.

The CDR3 DNA sequence: TGTGCCAGCAGTTCAGGGAACACTGAAGCTTTCTTT. Its translation: CASSSGNTEAFF. V and J are TRBV6-5 and TRBJ1-1; D not resolved. Germline V gene sequence: CDR1 MNHEY, CDR2 SVGAGI. The germline V and J ends were trimmed by 4 bases and 1 base, with 4 bases remaining between them. The CDR3 runs 12 residues.

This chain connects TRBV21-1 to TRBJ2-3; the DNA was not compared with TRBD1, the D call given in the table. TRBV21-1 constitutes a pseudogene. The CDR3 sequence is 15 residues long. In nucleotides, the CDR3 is TGTGCCAGCAGCCAGGTAGTGGGTTGCACAGATACGCAGTATTTT. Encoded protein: CASSQVVGCTDTQYF.

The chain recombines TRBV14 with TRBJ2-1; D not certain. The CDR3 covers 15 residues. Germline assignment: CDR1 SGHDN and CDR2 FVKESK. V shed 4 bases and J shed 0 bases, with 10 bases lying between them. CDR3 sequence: CASSRRSSSYNEQFF. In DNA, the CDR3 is TGTGCCAGCAGCCGAAGGAGTTCCTCCTACAATGAGCAGTTCTTC.

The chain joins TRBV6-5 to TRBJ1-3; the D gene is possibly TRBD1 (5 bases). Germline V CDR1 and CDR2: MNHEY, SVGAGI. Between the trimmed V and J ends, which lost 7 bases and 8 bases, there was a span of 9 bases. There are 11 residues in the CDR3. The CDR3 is CASTPGHTIYF. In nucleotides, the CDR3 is TGTGCCAGCACCCCAGGGCACACCATATATTTT.

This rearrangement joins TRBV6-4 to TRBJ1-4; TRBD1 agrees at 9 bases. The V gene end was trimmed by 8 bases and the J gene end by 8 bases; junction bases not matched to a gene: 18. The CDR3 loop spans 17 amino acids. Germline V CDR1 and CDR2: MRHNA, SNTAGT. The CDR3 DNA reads TGTGCCAGCCAAGGGGGACAGGGACGTTCGGCAGAGGAAAAACTGTTTTTT. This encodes CASQGGQGRSAEEKLFF.

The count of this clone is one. The CDR3 DNA sequence: TGTGCCACCAGCAGAGGGAGTATAGCGGTGGGGGGGACTGAAGCTTTCTTT. Its translation is CATSRGSIAVGGTEAFF. The chain has TRBV15 and TRBJ1-1, with D possibly TRBD1 on 5 matching bases. Germline lookup yields CDR1 LNHNV and CDR2 YYDKDF (reference sequence). This CDR3 contains 17 residues. The V end was cut by 1 base, the J end by 5 bases, with 20 bases between.

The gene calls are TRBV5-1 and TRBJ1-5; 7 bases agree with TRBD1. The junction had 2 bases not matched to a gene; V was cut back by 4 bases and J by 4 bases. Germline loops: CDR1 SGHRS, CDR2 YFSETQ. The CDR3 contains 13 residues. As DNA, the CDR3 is TGCGCCAGCAGCCTGGACAGGAATCAGCCCCAGCATTTT. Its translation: CASSLDRNQPQHF.

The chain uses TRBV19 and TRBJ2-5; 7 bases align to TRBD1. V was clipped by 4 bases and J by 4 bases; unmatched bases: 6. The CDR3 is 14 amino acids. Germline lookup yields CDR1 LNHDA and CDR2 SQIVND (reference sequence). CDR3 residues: CASSNRDRRETQYF. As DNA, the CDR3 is TGTGCCAGTAGTAACCGGGACAGACGAGAGACCCAGTACTTC.

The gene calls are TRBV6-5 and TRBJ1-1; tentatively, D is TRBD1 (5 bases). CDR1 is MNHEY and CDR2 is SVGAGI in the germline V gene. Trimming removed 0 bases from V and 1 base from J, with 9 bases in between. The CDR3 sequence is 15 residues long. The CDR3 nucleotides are TGTGCCAGCAGTTACTCAGGGGATTCGAACACTGAAGCTTTCTTT. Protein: CASSYSGDSNTEAFF.